The 2 T cell receptor beta chains in this list originate from one sample, sequenced in a study of beta chain features in type 1 diabetes. Expressed TCRB transcripts were sequenced because the entire RNA isolate underwent reverse transcription. Measured with immunoSEQ multiplex PCR; TCRdb has only the in-frame clones, and not every one. The table records under 550,000 clones, over 9.5% of them present only once. The sample taken for sequencing was naive CD4+ T cells from blood. The receptors here all came from a woman aged 18-29 years in good health.

This sequence joins TRBV14 and TRBJ1-1; D is undetermined. Trimming pared 1 base from V and 5 bases from J, leaving 14 bases between. This CDR3 has 15 amino acids. Per germline, CDR1 SGHDN and CDR2 FVKESK. CDR3 residues: CASSQVLGKVTEAFF. CDR3 DNA: TGTGCCAGCAGCCAAGTCTTGGGGAAAGTGACTGAAGCTTTCTTT.

This clone was seen more than once but under ten times. This chain joins TRBV6-5 and TRBJ2-7; 7 bases map to TRBD1. V lost 6 bases and J lost 0; bases outside the gene matches: 8. Germline V gene data show CDR1 as MNHEY and CDR2 as SVGAGI. The CDR3 sequence is 15 residues long. The CDR3 coding sequence is TGTGCCAGCAGACTTACTCGGGACAGCTCCTACGAGCAGTACTTC. Amino acid sequence: CASRLTRDSSYEQYF.